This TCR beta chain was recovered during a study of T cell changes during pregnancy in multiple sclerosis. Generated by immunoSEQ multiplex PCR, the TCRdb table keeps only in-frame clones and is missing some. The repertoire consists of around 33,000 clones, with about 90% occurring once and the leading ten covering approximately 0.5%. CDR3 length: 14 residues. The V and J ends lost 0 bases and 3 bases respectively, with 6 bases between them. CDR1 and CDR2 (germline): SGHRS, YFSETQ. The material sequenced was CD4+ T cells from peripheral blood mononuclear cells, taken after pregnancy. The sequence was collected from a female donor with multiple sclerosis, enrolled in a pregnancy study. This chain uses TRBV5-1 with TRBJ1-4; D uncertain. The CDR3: CASSLGGANEKLFF. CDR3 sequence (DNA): TGCGCCAGCAGCTTGGGCGGGGCTAATGAAAAACTGTTTTTT.